One sample yielded the 21 T cell receptor beta chains listed below, sequenced in a study of monozygotic twins with inflammatory bowel disease. Following a re-call of the 5' RACE reads, TCRdb has one entry per CDR3 protein and lacks DNA. Its listing shows tens of thousands of distinct CDR3 sequences. The sequenced sample was blood. Receptors were obtained from a human donor with ulcerative colitis or Crohn's disease, or a healthy co-twin of an affected twin (not recorded which).

The chain joins TRBV20-1 to TRBJ1-1; the D call of TRBD1 rests on TCRdb alone, since no DNA is present to check it. The CDR3 loop spans 16 amino acids. Germline loops: CDR1 DFQATT, CDR2 SNEGSKA (reference sequence). CDR3 amino acids: CSARRTTGASNTEAFF.

The rearrangement joins TRBV4-1 to TRBJ2-7; TCRdb reports TRBD1, a call that lacks DNA to check it against. This CDR3 comprises 14 residues. Germline CDR1 and CDR2: MGHRA and YSYEKL. CDR3 loop: CASSQGSPQREQYF.

The chain employs TRBV12-3 or TRBV12-4 and TRBJ1-1. CDR3 length: 13 residues. CDR3 sequence reads: CASSTEPNTEAFF.

The chain uses TRBV4-1 and TRBJ1-2; the TRBD1 assignment by TCRdb is unverifiable without DNA. This CDR3 has 15 amino acids. Germline assignment: CDR1 MGHRA and CDR2 YSYEKL. This chain's CDR3 is CASSQGTGAGYGYTF.

The V gene is TRBV6-6, the J gene TRBJ2-5; TCRdb gives TRBD1 as the D gene, but with no DNA this cannot be confirmed. The CDR3 is made up of 14 amino acids. The germline gives CDR1 MNHNY, CDR2 SVGAGI (reference sequence). CDR3 loop: CASSDSGGAETQYF.

The chain recombines TRBV9 with TRBJ2-7; lacking DNA, the TRBD2 call made by TCRdb goes unchecked. Germline CDR1 SGDLS, CDR2 YYNGEE. The CDR3 has 14 amino acids. CDR3 in amino acids: CASASDSPGGEQYF.

V and J are TRBV6-5 and TRBJ1-1; TCRdb picks TRBD1, but there is no DNA to check that call. CDR1 is MNHEY and CDR2 is SVGAGI in the germline V gene. CDR3 length equals 11 residues. The CDR3 protein is CASRWGTEAFF.

This sequence joins TRBV19 and TRBJ2-5; TCRdb's assignment of TRBD1 cannot be checked, as there is no DNA. CDR3 length: 13 amino acids. Germline loops: CDR1 LNHDA, CDR2 SQIVND (reference sequence). This CDR3 is CASSPTEQETQYF.

The chain joins TRBV20-1 to TRBJ2-7; the D gene TCRdb calls, TRBD1, cannot be checked with no DNA. CDR1 is DFQATT, CDR2 SNEGSKA, per germline (reference sequence). The CDR3 extends over 18 amino acids. Here the CDR3 reads CSARGGSGFLLGAYEQYF.

V and J are TRBV20-1 and TRBJ1-1; absent DNA, TCRdb's TRBD1 call cannot be checked. This CDR3 spans 14 amino acids. Germline V lookup: CDR1 DFQATT, CDR2 SNEGSKA (reference sequence). CDR3 sequence reads: CRGDVGRRDTEAFF.

V is TRBV18 and J is TRBJ1-1; as DNA is missing, the TRBD1 call by TCRdb cannot be tested. CDR3 size: 12 residues. The V gene's germline CDR1 is KGHSH and CDR2 LQKENI. CDR3 region: CASSPLQGEAFF.

V is TRBV3-1 and J is TRBJ1-6; the D call of TRBD1 rests on TCRdb alone, since no DNA is present to check it. The CDR3 totals 15 residues. Per germline, CDR1 LGHDT and CDR2 YNNKEL (reference sequence). The CDR3 spells CASSQPGTQASPLHF.

The V gene is TRBV10-3, the J gene TRBJ2-3. The germline gives CDR1 ENHRY, CDR2 SYGVKD. This CDR3 has 15 residues. This chain's CDR3 is CAISESGSGTDTQYF.

The CDR3 sequence: CASSQDSSGANVLTF. The chain has TRBV4-2 and TRBJ2-6. Germline V gene data show CDR1 as LGHNA and CDR2 as YNFKEQ. This CDR3 region has 15 residues.

CDR3 sequence reads: CASSSGRGTNEKLFF. This chain joins TRBV5-1 and TRBJ1-4; checking the TCRdb D call of TRBD1 is not possible without DNA. The length of the CDR3 is 15 residues. Per the germline V gene, CDR1 is SGHRS and CDR2 is YFSETQ.

V is TRBV2 and J is TRBJ2-5; checking the TCRdb D call of TRBD2 is not possible without DNA. The CDR3 totals 15 residues. Germline V gene data show CDR1 as SNHLY and CDR2 as FYNNEI. CDR3 residues: CASSEALRGLETQYF.

The chain joins TRBV15 to TRBJ2-1; with no DNA, the TCRdb D assignment of TRBD1 cannot be verified. The CDR3 covers 16 residues. Per the germline V gene, CDR1 is LNHNV and CDR2 is YYDKDF (reference sequence). CDR3: CATSRPLVGGGTEQFF.

The chain's CDR3 is CASSPQGPNYGYTF. V and J are TRBV12-3 or TRBV12-4 and TRBJ1-2; TCRdb calls TRBD1, which cannot be checked without DNA. CDR3 length: 14 amino acids.

The chain employs TRBV20-1 and TRBJ2-2; the D call from TCRdb, TRBD2, cannot be confirmed without DNA. CDR1 and CDR2 from the germline V gene are DFQATT and SNEGSKA (reference sequence). This CDR3 has 15 residues. CDR3 sequence reads: CSVKVAGGRTGELFF.

The rearrangement joins TRBV6-1 to TRBJ1-2. The CDR3 totals 13 residues. Per the germline V gene, CDR1 is MNHNS and CDR2 is SASEGT. CDR3 residues: CASKRTFNYGYTF.

This chain connects TRBV12-3 or TRBV12-4 to TRBJ2-1; TCRdb's assignment of TRBD2 cannot be checked, as there is no DNA. The CDR3 length is 15 residues. The CDR3 is CASGGDQPGVNEQFF.